This T cell receptor (beta chain) was found in a study of cytomegalovirus exposure and HLA in healthy donors. Sequencing was performed with immunoSEQ multiplex PCR; in TCRdb, only in-frame clones are kept and a portion is missing. The sample contains 150,000 to 200,000 clones, 70% to 90% of which appear only once. The CDR3 totals 14 residues. V shed 2 bases and J shed 6 bases, with 11 bases lying between them. In germline, CDR1 is SGHRS, CDR2 YFSETQ. The TCR sequence derives from a young man in good health and CMV-seropositive. Sequencing input: PBMCs. J is TRBJ1-4 and V is TRBV5-1; unclear D gene. The CDR3, as DNA: TGCGCCAGCAGCTTTGGTGCGGATTATGAAAAACTGTTTTTT. Translation gives CASSFGADYEKLFF. The whole variable domain, filled in from reference TRBV5-1 and TRBJ1-4, reads KAGVTQTPRYLIKTRGQQVTLSCSPISGHRSVSWYQQTPGQGLQFLFEYFSETQRNKGNFPGRFSGRQFSNSRSEMNVSTLELGDSALYLCASSFGADYEKLFFGSGTQLSVL.